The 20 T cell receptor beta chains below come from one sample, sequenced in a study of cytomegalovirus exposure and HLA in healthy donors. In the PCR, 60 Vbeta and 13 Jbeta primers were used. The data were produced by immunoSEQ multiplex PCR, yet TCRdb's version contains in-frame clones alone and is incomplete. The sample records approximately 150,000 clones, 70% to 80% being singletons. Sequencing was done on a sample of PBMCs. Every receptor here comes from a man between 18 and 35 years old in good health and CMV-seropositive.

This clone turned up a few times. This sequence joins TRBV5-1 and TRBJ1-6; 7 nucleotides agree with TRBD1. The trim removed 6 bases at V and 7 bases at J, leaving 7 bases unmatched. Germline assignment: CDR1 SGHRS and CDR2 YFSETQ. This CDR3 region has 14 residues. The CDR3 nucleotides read TGCGCCAGCACAGGGGGTCTAGACAATTCACCCCTCCACTTT. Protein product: CASTGGLDNSPLHF.

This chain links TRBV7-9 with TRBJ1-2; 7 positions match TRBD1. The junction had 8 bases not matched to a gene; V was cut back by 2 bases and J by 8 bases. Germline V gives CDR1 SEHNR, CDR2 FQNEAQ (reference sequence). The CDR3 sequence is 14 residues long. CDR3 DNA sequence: TGTGCCAGCAGCTTAAAGGGACAGAGCGGGGGCTACACCTTC. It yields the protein CASSLKGQSGGYTF.

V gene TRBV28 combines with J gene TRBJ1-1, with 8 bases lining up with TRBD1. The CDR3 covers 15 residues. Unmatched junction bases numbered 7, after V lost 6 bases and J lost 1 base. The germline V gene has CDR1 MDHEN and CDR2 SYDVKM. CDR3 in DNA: TGTGCCAGCAGGGAAACAGGGGGACCGAACACTGAAGCTTTCTTT. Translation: CASRETGGPNTEAFF.

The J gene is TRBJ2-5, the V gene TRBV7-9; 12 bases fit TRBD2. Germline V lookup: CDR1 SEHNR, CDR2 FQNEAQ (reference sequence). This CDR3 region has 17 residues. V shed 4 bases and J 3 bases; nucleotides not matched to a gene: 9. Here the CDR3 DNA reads TGTGCCAGCAGCTCAAAACTAGCGGGAGGTGCCGAAGAGACCCAGTACTTC. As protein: CASSSKLAGGAEETQYF.

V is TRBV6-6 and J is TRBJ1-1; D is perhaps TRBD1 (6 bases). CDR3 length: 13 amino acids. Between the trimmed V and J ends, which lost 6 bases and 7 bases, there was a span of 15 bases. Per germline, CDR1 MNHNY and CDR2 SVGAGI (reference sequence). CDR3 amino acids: CASRAGGASEAFF. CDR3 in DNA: TGTGCCAGCAGGGCGGGGGGGGCCAGTGAAGCTTTCTTT.

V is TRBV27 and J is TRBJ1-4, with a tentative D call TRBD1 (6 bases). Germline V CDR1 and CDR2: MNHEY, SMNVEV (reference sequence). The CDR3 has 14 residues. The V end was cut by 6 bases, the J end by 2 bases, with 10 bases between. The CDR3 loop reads CASRRGGTNEKLFF. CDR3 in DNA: TGTGCCAGCAGGAGGGGGGGCACTAATGAAAAACTGTTTTTT.

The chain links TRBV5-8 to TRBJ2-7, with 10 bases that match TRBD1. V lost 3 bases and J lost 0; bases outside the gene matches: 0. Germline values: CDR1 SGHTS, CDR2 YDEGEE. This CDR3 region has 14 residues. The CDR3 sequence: CASSWTGGSYEQYF. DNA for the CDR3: TGTGCCAGCAGCTGGACAGGGGGCTCCTACGAGCAGTACTTC.

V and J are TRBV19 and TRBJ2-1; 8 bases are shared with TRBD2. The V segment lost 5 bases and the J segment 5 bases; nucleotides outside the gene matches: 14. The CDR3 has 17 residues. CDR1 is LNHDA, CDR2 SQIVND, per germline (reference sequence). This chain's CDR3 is CASSSNDGTSRDNEQFF. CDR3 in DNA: TGTGCCAGTAGTTCTAACGACGGGACTAGTAGGGACAATGAGCAGTTCTTC.

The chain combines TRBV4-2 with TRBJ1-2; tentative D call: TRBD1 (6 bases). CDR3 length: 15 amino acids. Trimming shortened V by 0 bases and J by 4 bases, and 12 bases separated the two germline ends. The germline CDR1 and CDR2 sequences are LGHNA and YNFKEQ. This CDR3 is CASSQDPTGGYGYTF. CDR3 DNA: TGTGCCAGCAGCCAAGACCCGACAGGCGGCTATGGCTACACCTTC.

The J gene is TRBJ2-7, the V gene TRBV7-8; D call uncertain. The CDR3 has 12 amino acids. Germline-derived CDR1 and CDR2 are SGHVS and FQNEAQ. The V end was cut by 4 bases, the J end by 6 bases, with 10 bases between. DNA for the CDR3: TGTGCCAGCAGCTACGCTCCGGTCGAGCAGTACTTC. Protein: CASSYAPVEQYF.

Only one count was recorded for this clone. CDR3 sequence reads: CASSYGVDRDYGYTF. CDR3 bases: TGTGCCAGCAGTTACGGGGTGGACAGGGACTATGGCTACACCTTC. This rearrangement joins TRBV6-5 to TRBJ1-2; 8 nucleotides agree with TRBD1. From germline, CDR1 is MNHEY and CDR2 SVGAGI. The CDR3 runs 15 residues. Trimming removed 2 bases from V and 3 bases from J; junction bases left unmatched: 5.

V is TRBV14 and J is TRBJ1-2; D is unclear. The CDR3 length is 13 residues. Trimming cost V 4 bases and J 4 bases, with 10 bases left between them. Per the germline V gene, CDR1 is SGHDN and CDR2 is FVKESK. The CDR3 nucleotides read TGTGCCAGCAGCCCGGGATATCGCTATGGCTACACCTTC. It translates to CASSPGYRYGYTF.

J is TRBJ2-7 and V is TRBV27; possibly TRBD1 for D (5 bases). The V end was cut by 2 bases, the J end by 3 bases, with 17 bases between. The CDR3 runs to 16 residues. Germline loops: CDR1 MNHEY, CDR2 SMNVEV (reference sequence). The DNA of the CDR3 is TGTGCCAGCAGTTTAAATCTCAGGGTTTGGGGCTACGAGCAGTACTTC. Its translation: CASSLNLRVWGYEQYF.

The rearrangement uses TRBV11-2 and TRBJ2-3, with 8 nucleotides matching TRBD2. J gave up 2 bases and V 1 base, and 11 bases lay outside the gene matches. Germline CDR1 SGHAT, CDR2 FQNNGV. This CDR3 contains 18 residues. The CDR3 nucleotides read TGTGCCAGCAGCTTAGGGCGCCAACTAGCGGACCACACAGATACGCAGTATTTT. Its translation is CASSLGRQLADHTDTQYF.

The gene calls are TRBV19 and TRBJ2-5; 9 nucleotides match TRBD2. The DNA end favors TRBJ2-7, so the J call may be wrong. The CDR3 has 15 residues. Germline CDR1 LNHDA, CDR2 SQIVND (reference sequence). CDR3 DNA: TGTGCCAGTAGTGTAGCGGGAGATTCCTACTACGAGCAGTACTTC. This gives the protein CASSVAGDSYYEQYF.

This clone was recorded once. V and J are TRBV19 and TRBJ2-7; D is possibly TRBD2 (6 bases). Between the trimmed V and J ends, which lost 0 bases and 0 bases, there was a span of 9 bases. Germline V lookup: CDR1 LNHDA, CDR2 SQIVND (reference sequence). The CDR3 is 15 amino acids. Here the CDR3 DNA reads TGTGCCAGTAGTATAGAAGGCGGGGACTCCTACGAGCAGTACTTC. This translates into CASSIEGGDSYEQYF.

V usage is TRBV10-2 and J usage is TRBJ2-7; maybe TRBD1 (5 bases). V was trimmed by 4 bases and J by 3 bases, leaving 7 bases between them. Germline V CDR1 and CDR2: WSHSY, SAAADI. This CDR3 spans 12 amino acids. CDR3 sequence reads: CASSGQGYEQYF. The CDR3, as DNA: TGCGCCAGCAGTGGTCAGGGCTACGAGCAGTACTTC.

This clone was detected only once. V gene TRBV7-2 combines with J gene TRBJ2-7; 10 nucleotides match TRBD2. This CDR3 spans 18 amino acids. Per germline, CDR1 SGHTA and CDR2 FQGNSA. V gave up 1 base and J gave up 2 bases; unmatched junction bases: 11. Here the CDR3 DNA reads TGTGCCAGCAGCTTAGATGTTCTAGCGGGAGTGGGGCCCTACGAGCAGTACTTC. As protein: CASSLDVLAGVGPYEQYF.

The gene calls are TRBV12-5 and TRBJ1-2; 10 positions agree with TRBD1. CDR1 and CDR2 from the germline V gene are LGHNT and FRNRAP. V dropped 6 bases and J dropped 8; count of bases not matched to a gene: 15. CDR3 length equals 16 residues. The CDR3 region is CASGTLFGQGGVGYTF. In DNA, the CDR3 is TGTGCTAGTGGCACCCTATTCGGACAGGGGGGGGTAGGCTACACCTTC.

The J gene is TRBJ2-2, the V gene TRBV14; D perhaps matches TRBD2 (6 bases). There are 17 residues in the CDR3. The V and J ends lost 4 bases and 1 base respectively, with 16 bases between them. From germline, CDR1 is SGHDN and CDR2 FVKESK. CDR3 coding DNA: TGTGCCAGCAGCCTCACCCCAGGACTACTGAACACCGGGGAGCTGTTTTTT. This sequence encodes CASSLTPGLLNTGELFF.